This TCR beta chain was identified in a study of T-cell memory formation after mild COVID-19 (TCRdb year 2021). Turning to the overall study: Most TCR sequence clusters were specific to one of the two donors. T-cell clones expanding and contracting after mild COVID-19 in two donors were tracked by longitudinal TCRalpha and TCRbeta repertoire sequencing. Two young, previously healthy adult volunteers made up the cohort, one male and one female.

Notes on this clonotype: It has no known antigen specificity. No qualities accompany the bases; no much larger clone lies one base away.

TCRdb shows the sequencer as Illumina NovaSeq 6000. TCRalpha and TCRbeta cDNA libraries were built by 5'RACE with constant-segment primers, adding sample barcodes and unique molecular identifiers. Trizol reagent was used to extract RNA from every sample. The libraries were amplified in two PCR steps, and the second step added a second sample barcode and Illumina TruSeq adapters. The libraries were sequenced on an Illumina NovaSeq using 2 x 150 bp paired-end reads. As for how the authors treated the data: The reads were demultiplexed and collapsed into UMI-guided consensus sequences using migec v1.2.7. Using mixcr v2.1.11, the UMI consensuses were aligned to TRA and TRB V and J templates and assembled into clonotypes. Clonotypes were classified as expanded or contracted when called significant by both edgeR and NoisET, with noise models trained on biological replicates. For edgeR calls, the cutoffs were a false discovery rate-adjusted p below 0.01 and a log2 fold-change threshold of 1. As an exploratory analysis of dynamics, max-normalized trajectories of the 1000 most abundant clonotypes were examined with PCA combined with hierarchical clustering. Each responding clone was given a CD4 or CD8 phenotype based on the CD4+ and CD8+ repertoires, which had been sequenced separately. The public reads were reanalyzed by TCRdb: fastp trimming at Q25, MiXCR alignment, in-frame beta chains only. Every CDR3 protein is listed once, alongside the most common genes and DNA of its rows. For this entry, the V and J calls and clone size follow TCRdb and not the study's own pipeline. The sample profile shows a few hundred thousand distinct CDR3 sequences; roughly 17% of them were found once. In total, the top ten clones hold over 20% of the sample.

The germline ends are 10 bases apart after V is trimmed by 4 bases and J by 1 base. The CDR3 spans 14 residues, from the cysteine through the phenylalanine. Kept here is only the CDR3 DNA, which spans 42 bases and is read in frame from base 1. Reading the germline V gene gives CDR1 SGHTS and CDR2 YDEGEE. PBMCs were isolated by Ficoll-Paque density gradient centrifugation. Results the study describes overall, beyond this receptor: Clones that contracted from day 15 to 85 showed balanced CD4/CD8 phenotypes, whereas a second wave of clones that expanded from day 15 to 37 leaned towards CD4+. The study covered only a couple of mild cases, and larger cohorts including severe cases with pre-infection samples were considered necessary. Some responding clones were detected in pre-infection memory, which suggested that pre-existing cross-reactive memory T cells had joined the SARS-CoV-2 response. Contracting CD4+ clones were found mainly in CM and EM memory subsets, while CD8+ clones were enriched in EMRA. Whether the second-wave clones peaking on day 37 were SARS-CoV-2 specific was not confirmed.

Sequencing input: PBMCs or a T cell subset sorted from them (not recorded which). The V and J genes are TRBV5-8 and TRBJ2-3; tentative D gene TRBD1, with 6 bases matching. The clonotype comes from a man between 18 and 29 years old who had mild COVID-19 (a few samples of this study predate the infection). The sample titles of this study are shuffled in the database, so cell type and time point are left out; the donor was told from shared clones. The CDR3 region: CASSTGTRTDTQYF. The DNA sequence is TGTGCCAGCAGCACCGGGACACGCACAGATACGCAGTATTTT. The full variable domain, completed from the reference TRBV5-8 and TRBJ2-3 proteins outside the CDR3, reads EAGVTQSPTHLIKTRGQQATLRCSPISGHTSVYWYQQALGLGLQFLLWYDEGEERNRGNFPPRFSGRQFPNYSSELNVNALELEDSALYLCASSTGTRTDTQYFGPGTRLTVL.